Following are 27 T cell receptor beta chains from one sample sequenced in a study of T cells in Graves' hyperthyroidism and ophthalmopathy. TCR beta CDR3 regions were amplified from RNA. The HTBI primer set was used in a first-round RT-PCR of the TCR CDR3. One entry per CDR3 protein, called by TCRdb with MiXCR from the multiplex PCR reads. This table holds about 560,000 distinct CDR3 sequences, over 15% found once. The sample consisted of blood. These receptors all come from a woman aged 18-29 years with Graves' hyperthyroidism.

The DNA for the CDR3 is TGTGCCAGCAGGGCTACGAGCACCGGGGAGCTGTTTTTT. It yields the protein CASRATSTGELFF. This chain links TRBV12-3 or TRBV12-4 with TRBJ2-2; D is unclear. This CDR3 spans 13 amino acids. V shed 6 bases and J shed 4 bases, with 9 bases lying between them.

The CDR3 nucleotides read TGTGCCAGCAGCCAAGGGACGGAGGACGGTAGCAATCAGCCCCAGCATTTT. It is translated as CASSQGTEDGSNQPQHF. The V gene is TRBV27, the J gene TRBJ1-5, with TRBD1 as a possible D gene (5 bases). The V end lost 6 bases, the J end lost 0 bases, and 18 bases lay between the germline ends. This CDR3 spans 17 amino acids. CDR1 and CDR2 (germline): MNHEY, SMNVEV (reference sequence).

The V and J genes are TRBV19 and TRBJ1-5; no clear D gene. The CDR3 has 14 amino acids. Germline CDR1 is LNHDA and CDR2 is SQIVND (reference sequence). Trimming shortened V by 6 bases and J by 9 bases, and 18 bases separated the two germline ends. CDR3 loop: CASRETSPPRPQHF. For the CDR3, the DNA is TGTGCCAGTAGGGAAACCAGTCCGCCCCGGCCCCAGCATTTT.

This clonotype occurred many times. The chain recombines TRBV11-2 with TRBJ2-5, with 12 bases matching TRBD2. The ends lost 5 bases at V and 5 bases at J; junction bases unmatched: 6. Germline lookup yields CDR1 SGHAT and CDR2 FQNNGV. The CDR3 length is 15 residues. This CDR3 is CASSRGLAGMETQYF. The CDR3 nucleotides read TGTGCCAGCAGCCGAGGACTAGCGGGGATGGAGACCCAGTACTTC.

Only a few counts were recorded for this clonotype. V usage is TRBV9 and J usage is TRBJ1-1; a weak D match, TRBD1 (6 bases). Germline loops: CDR1 SGDLS, CDR2 YYNGEE. The CDR3 extends over 14 amino acids. The V end lost 4 bases, the J end lost 6 bases, and 16 bases lay between the germline ends. The CDR3 DNA reads TGTGCCAGCAGCATCCTAACTGGGGGCCCTGAAGCTTTCTTT. Its translation: CASSILTGGPEAFF.

This clonotype was seen only a few times. The CDR3 coding sequence is TGTGCCAGCAGTGAATACCGGACGGAGGGGGCGTACTATGGCTACACCTTC. Translating gives CASSEYRTEGAYYGYTF. V gene TRBV6-1 combines with J gene TRBJ1-2; TRBD1 agrees at 7 bases. The V gene's germline CDR1 is MNHNS and CDR2 SASEGT. After removal of 2 bases from V and 3 bases from J, the junction contained 12 bases not matched to a gene. The CDR3 sequence is 17 residues long.

This clonotype occurred many times. This chain connects TRBV2 to TRBJ2-3; 12 nucleotides agree with TRBD2. Unmatched junction bases numbered 5, after V lost 4 bases and J lost 3 bases. CDR1 is SNHLY and CDR2 is FYNNEI in the germline V gene. The CDR3 runs to 16 residues. The chain's CDR3 is CASSVRLAGATDTQYF. For the CDR3, the DNA is TGTGCCAGCAGTGTCAGACTAGCGGGAGCGACAGATACGCAGTATTTT.

This clonotype was detected a few times. A much larger clone differs by one base, so this may be a read error. The chain carries TRBV2 and TRBJ2-1; 8 nucleotides line up with TRBD1. Germline loops: CDR1 SNHLY, CDR2 FYNNEI. CDR3 length equals 15 residues. CDR3 nucleotide sequence: TGTGCCAGCGATGGTCGGGACAGGTCCTGCAATGAGCAGTTCTTC. It specifies CASDGRDRSCNEQFF.

This clonotype was detected a few times. This sequence joins TRBV7-9 and TRBJ2-1, with D possibly called TRBD1 or TRBD2 (5 bases each). Between the trimmed V and J ends, which lost 5 bases and 6 bases, there was a span of 20 bases. The CDR3 has 16 residues. The V gene's germline CDR1 is SEHNR and CDR2 FQNEAQ (reference sequence). The CDR3 sequence is CASSPGRRTFGNEQFF. In DNA form, the CDR3 reads TGTGCCAGCAGCCCGGGACGTCGGACATTCGGCAATGAGCAGTTCTTC.

This clonotype was picked up many times. The V gene is TRBV2, the J gene TRBJ2-5, with D uncertain. Germline V gene sequence: CDR1 SNHLY, CDR2 FYNNEI. The CDR3 loop spans 12 amino acids. Trimming left V 4 bases short and J 1 base short, with 4 bases between. The CDR3, as DNA: TGTGCCAGCAGTGTGGTCCAAGAGACCCAGTACTTC. It yields the protein CASSVVQETQYF.

The chain links TRBV29-1 to TRBJ2-3; D is possibly TRBD2 (6 bases). The germline V gene has CDR1 SQVTM and CDR2 ANQGSEA. CDR3 length: 14 residues. Trimming removed 8 bases from V and 0 bases from J, with 15 bases in between. The CDR3 loop reads CSYAGTSSTDTQYF. CDR3 DNA sequence: TGCAGCTACGCCGGGACTTCTAGCACAGATACGCAGTATTTT.

This clonotype has ten or more counts. The chain employs TRBV4-1 and TRBJ2-1; 11 nucleotides line up with TRBD2. The V gene's germline CDR1 is MGHRA and CDR2 YSYEKL. The CDR3 loop spans 16 amino acids. The V segment lost 4 bases and the J segment 5 bases; nucleotides outside the gene matches: 7. CDR3 in amino acids: CASSLRLAGSDNEQFF. The CDR3 coding sequence is TGCGCCAGCAGCCTGCGACTAGCGGGATCCGACAATGAGCAGTTCTTC.

V gene TRBV20-1 combines with J gene TRBJ2-3, with a tentative D call TRBD1 (5 bases). The CDR3 spans 13 residues. With 6 bases removed from V and 0 bases from J, the gap between germline ends came to 10 bases. The V gene's germline CDR1 is DFQATT and CDR2 SNEGSKA (reference sequence). CDR3 DNA: TGCAGTGCAGGGGCGTCTAGCACAGATACGCAGTATTTT. Translation gives CSAGASSTDTQYF.

This clonotype was seen only a few times. The chain uses TRBV11-2 and TRBJ2-5; D unresolved. V shed 3 bases and J shed 5 bases, with 19 bases lying between them. CDR1 is SGHAT, CDR2 FQNNGV, per germline. The length of the CDR3 is 16 residues. The CDR3 loop is CASSFTLDTPPETQYF. The DNA of the CDR3 is TGTGCCAGCAGCTTTACATTAGACACCCCTCCGGAGACCCAGTACTTC.

The sample holds many counts of this clonotype. The rearrangement links TRBV29-1 to TRBJ2-3; 7 positions agree with TRBD2. From germline, CDR1 is SQVTM and CDR2 ANQGSEA. CDR3 length equals 15 residues. Trimming cost V 5 bases and J 2 bases; bases outside gene matches: 10. The CDR3 protein is CSVRRREAPTDTQYF. DNA for the CDR3: TGCAGCGTTCGACGACGGGAGGCCCCCACAGATACGCAGTATTTT.

This clonotype showed up many times. This chain uses TRBV7-3 with TRBJ2-1; D ambiguous. Deletions cut 5 bases from V and 7 bases from J, with 12 bases between. The CDR3 is 13 residues long. Germline assignment: CDR1 SGHTA and CDR2 FQGTGA. The CDR3 nucleotides read TGTGCCAGCAGCCCAGCCACTACAAATGAGCAGTTCTTC. Its translation is CASSPATTNEQFF. The entire variable domain, with the rest obtained from reference TRBV7-3 and TRBJ2-1, is as follows: GAGVSQTPSNKVTEKGKYVELRCDPISGHTALYWYRQSLGQGPEFLIYFQGTGAADDSGLPNDRFFAVRPEGSVSTLKIQRTERGDSAVYLCASSPATTNEQFFGPGTRLTVL.

The gene calls are TRBV7-2 and TRBJ2-2; D is unclear. V lost 1 base to trimming and J lost 1 base, with 13 bases between them. In germline, CDR1 is SGHTA, CDR2 FQGNSA. CDR3 length: 17 residues. The CDR3 coding sequence is TGTGCCAGCAGCTTAGTTTCGGACCTCTGGAACACCGGGGAGCTGTTTTTT. Protein sequence: CASSLVSDLWNTGELFF.

This clonotype has ten or more counts. This sequence joins TRBV3-1 and TRBJ2-3; D is perhaps TRBD1 or TRBD2 (5 bases each). Germline loops: CDR1 LGHDT, CDR2 YNNKEL (reference sequence). The CDR3 length is 15 residues. V was clipped by 3 bases and J by 2 bases, with 12 bases between them. For the CDR3, the DNA is TGTGCCAGCAGCCACTGGGGCGGGCCCACAGATACGCAGTATTTT. Amino acid sequence: CASSHWGGPTDTQYF.

There are many counts of this clonotype. The V gene is TRBV6-2 or TRBV6-3, the J gene TRBJ2-7; perhaps TRBD2 as D (7 bases). Germline CDR1 is MNHEY and CDR2 is SVGEGT. The CDR3 totals 15 residues. V lost 5 bases to trimming and J lost 4 bases, with 18 bases between them. Written as DNA, the CDR3 is TGTGCCAGCAGTAACCCCAGGGGAGGGCTTTACGAGCAGTACTTC. As protein: CASSNPRGGLYEQYF.

This clonotype came up many times. V and J are TRBV5-1 and TRBJ1-2, with D unclear. The ends were cut back, 5 bases at V and 2 bases at J, with 13 bases in the middle. The CDR3 sequence is 14 residues long. Germline V gene lookup returns CDR1 SGHRS and CDR2 YFSETQ. The CDR3 DNA sequence: TGCGCCAGCAGGACCTCTTGGGGAAACTATGGCTACACCTTC. Translated: CASRTSWGNYGYTF.

The chain combines TRBV19 with TRBJ2-1; D is unresolved. V was clipped by 5 bases and J by 7 bases, with 9 bases between them. This CDR3 is built from 12 residues. Germline CDR1 and CDR2: LNHDA and SQIVND (reference sequence). CDR3 sequence reads: CASSFQENEQFF. CDR3 nucleotide sequence: TGTGCCAGTAGTTTTCAGGAGAATGAGCAGTTCTTC.

This clonotype has ten or more counts. The chain joins TRBV11-2 to TRBJ2-3; D gene ambiguous. The CDR3 consists of 15 residues. CDR1 and CDR2 (germline): SGHAT, FQNNGV. V was clipped by 0 bases and J by 0 bases, with 7 bases between them. CDR3 sequence: CASSLDRTSTDTQYF. For the CDR3, the DNA is TGTGCCAGCAGCTTAGACCGAACTAGCACAGATACGCAGTATTTT.

This clonotype was found many times. V and J are TRBV5-6 and TRBJ2-5; 7 bases agree with TRBD1. Germline CDR1 and CDR2: SGHDT and YYEEEE. J lost 5 bases, V lost 4 bases, and 11 bases had no gene match. The CDR3 totals 15 residues. The CDR3: CASSRILGTAETQYF. The DNA of the CDR3 is TGTGCCAGCAGCAGAATCCTCGGGACAGCGGAGACCCAGTACTTC.

The rearrangement joins TRBV14 to TRBJ1-2, with D hard to call. Per the germline V gene, CDR1 is SGHDN and CDR2 is FVKESK. The CDR3 runs to 13 residues. V gave up 0 bases and J gave up 7 bases, with 9 bases separating them. CDR3 DNA sequence: TGTGCCAGCAGCCAAGAAATTTCGTCTGGCTACACCTTC. Encoded protein: CASSQEISSGYTF. Complete variable domain (other parts from reference TRBV14 and TRBJ1-2): EAGVTQFPSHSVIEKGQTVTLRCDPISGHDNLYWYRRVMGKEIKFLLHFVKESKQDESGMPNNRFLAERTGGTYSTLKVQPAELEDSGVYFCASSQEISSGYTFGSGTRLTVV.

This clonotype was seen a handful of times. The chain recombines TRBV6-2 or TRBV6-3 with TRBJ2-2; D is uncertain. The CDR3 is 15 amino acids. Germline CDR1 MNHEY, CDR2 SVGEGT. Trimming took off 2 bases at V and 6 bases at J, with 13 bases between the two ends. CDR3 sequence reads: CASSYPRSSAGELFF. In DNA form, the CDR3 reads TGTGCCAGCAGTTACCCTAGGTCGTCTGCCGGGGAGCTGTTTTTT.

The gene calls are TRBV28 and TRBJ1-2; 9 bases agree with TRBD1. Germline values: CDR1 MDHEN, CDR2 SYDVKM. The CDR3 loop spans 15 amino acids. V lost 5 bases to trimming and J lost 8 bases; unmatched junction nucleotides: 12. The CDR3: CASSLGDRAYAGYTF. The CDR3 bases are TGTGCCAGCAGTCTTGGGGACAGGGCCTATGCGGGCTACACCTTC.

The chain's CDR3 is CASSFSLYYGYTF. The CDR3 bases are TGTGCCAGCAGTTTTTCACTGTACTATGGCTACACCTTC. The rearrangement joins TRBV27 to TRBJ1-2; no reliable D call. The V end lost 3 bases, the J end lost 3 bases, and 8 bases lay between the germline ends. This CDR3 is built from 13 residues. Germline V lookup: CDR1 MNHEY, CDR2 SMNVEV (reference sequence).